The 3 T cell receptor beta chains listed next were all sequenced from one sample in a study of control samples from healthy donors and cancer patients. Using immunoSEQ multiplex PCR, the repertoire was profiled, and TCRdb retains in-frame clones only, with some absent. This sample has about 94,000 clones; roughly nine tenths occur once, and the top ten carry over 3%. The sample taken for sequencing was blood. These receptors all come from a woman younger than 35 in good health.

A word on this clone: Within the sample, other DNA sequences also encode this same CDR3. CDR3 DNA: TGTGCCAGTAGCCTAGCGGGGGTCACAGATACGCAGTATTTT. Its translation: CASSLAGVTDTQYF. The V gene is TRBV19, the J gene TRBJ2-3; the match to TRBD2 covers 10 bases. Germline loops: CDR1 LNHDA, CDR2 SQIVND (reference sequence). This CDR3 is built from 14 residues. V was pared by 6 bases and J by 2 bases, with 2 bases of the junction left unmatched.

The J gene is TRBJ1-2, the V gene TRBV19, with a tentative D call TRBD1 (5 bases). This CDR3 region has 12 residues. Trimming removed 7 bases at V and 8 bases at J, with 14 bases between. The germline V gene has CDR1 LNHDA and CDR2 SQIVND (reference sequence). In DNA form, the CDR3 reads TGTGCCAGTACGATCCCCGGGGCCGGCTACACCTTC. Its translation is CASTIPGAGYTF.

This clone came up a few times. The chain has TRBV24-1 and TRBJ1-5; 7 bases align to TRBD1. CDR3 size: 12 residues. Trimming removed 9 bases from V and 4 bases from J; junction bases left unmatched: 2. Germline V lookup: CDR1 KGHDR, CDR2 SFDVKD. CDR3 DNA sequence: TGTGCCACCGGGACAGAGAATCAGCCCCAGCATTTT. Protein: CATGTENQPQHF.